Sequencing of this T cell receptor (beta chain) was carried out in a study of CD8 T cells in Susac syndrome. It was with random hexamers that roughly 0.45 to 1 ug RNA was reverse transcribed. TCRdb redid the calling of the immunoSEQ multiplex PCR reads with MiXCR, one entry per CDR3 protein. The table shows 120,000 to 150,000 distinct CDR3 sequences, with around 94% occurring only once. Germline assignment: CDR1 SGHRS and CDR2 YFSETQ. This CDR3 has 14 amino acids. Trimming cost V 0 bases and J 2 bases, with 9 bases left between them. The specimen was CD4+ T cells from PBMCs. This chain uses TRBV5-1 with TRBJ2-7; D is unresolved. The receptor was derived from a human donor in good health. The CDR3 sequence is CASSLDRLTYEQYF. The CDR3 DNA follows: TGCGCCAGCAGCTTGGATCGCCTCACCTACGAGCAGTACTTC.